The 21 T cell receptor beta chains below come from one sample, sequenced in a study of glioma-infiltrating T cells after dendritic cell vaccination. Time point reported: after dendritic cell vaccination, including at tumor progression/relapse. TCRdb's copy holds only in-frame clones and misses some; the assay was immunoSEQ multiplex PCR. The table has tens of thousands of clones, around nine tenths seen once. The source material was blood, sampled after dendritic cell vaccination. The receptors were sampled from a human donor with glioblastoma.

J is TRBJ2-3 and V is TRBV6-6; perhaps TRBD2 as D (5 bases). The V end was cut by 6 bases, the J end by 4 bases, with 11 bases between. The CDR3 consists of 13 residues. Germline assignment: CDR1 MNHNY and CDR2 SVGAGI (reference sequence). The CDR3 DNA reads as TGTGCCAGCAGGCATGAACTAGCAGATACGCAGTATTTT. This gives the protein CASRHELADTQYF.

This clone was recorded only once. CDR3 sequence reads: CASLADANYGYTF. CDR3 in DNA: TGTGCTTCTCTGGCCGATGCTAACTATGGCTACACCTTC. J is TRBJ1-2 and V is TRBV12-5, with no clear D. V was shortened by 11 bases and J by 0 bases, with 13 bases between the two germline ends. Germline V gene lookup returns CDR1 LGHNT and CDR2 FRNRAP. This CDR3 is 13 amino acids long.

V and J are TRBV7-9 and TRBJ1-1; TRBD1 aligns across 7 bases. Germline V lookup: CDR1 SEHNR, CDR2 FQNEAQ (reference sequence). The CDR3 length is 15 residues. The V gene end was trimmed by 5 bases and the J gene end by 0 bases; junction bases not matched to a gene: 6. The CDR3 protein is CASSPWTGMNTEAFF. The CDR3 bases are TGTGCCAGCAGCCCCTGGACAGGCATGAACACTGAAGCTTTCTTT.

This chain links TRBV27 with TRBJ1-1, with D hard to call. Germline CDR1 MNHEY, CDR2 SMNVEV (reference sequence). Trimming pared 1 base from V and 2 bases from J, leaving 11 bases between. This CDR3 comprises 15 residues. The CDR3 loop is CASSLWPGINTEAFF. The CDR3 DNA follows: TGTGCCAGCAGTTTATGGCCGGGGATAAACACTGAAGCTTTCTTT.

This clone appeared once. The chain uses TRBV28 and TRBJ2-6; 9 positions match TRBD1. CDR1 MDHEN and CDR2 SYDVKM come from the germline V gene. With 8 bases clipped from V and 0 bases from J, the junction kept 8 bases outside the gene matches. CDR3 length: 17 amino acids. CDR3 in amino acids: CASAGQGLYSGANVLTF. CDR3 DNA sequence: TGTGCCAGCGCGGGACAGGGATTATACTCTGGGGCCAACGTCCTGACTTTC.

V usage is TRBV5-1 and J usage is TRBJ2-7; tentatively, D is TRBD2 (5 bases). V lost 4 bases and J lost 2, with 13 bases in between. Germline V gives CDR1 SGHRS, CDR2 YFSETQ. This CDR3 contains 14 residues. The CDR3 nucleotides are TGCGCCAGCAGCCCCGGCCCGGGAACCTACGAGCAGTACTTC. This sequence encodes CASSPGPGTYEQYF.

Only one count was recorded for this clone. J is TRBJ1-2 and V is TRBV6-5; 7 bases are a match to TRBD1. The trim removed 5 bases at V and 2 bases at J, leaving 5 bases unmatched. This CDR3 has 14 amino acids. Germline-derived CDR1 and CDR2 are MNHEY and SVGAGI. CDR3 loop: CASSRQGLNYGYTF. The CDR3 coding sequence is TGTGCCAGCAGTCGACAGGGCCTCAACTATGGCTACACCTTC.

This clone was detected only once. The gene calls are TRBV27 and TRBJ2-1; 10 positions match TRBD2. V shed 6 bases and J 7 bases; nucleotides not matched to a gene: 0. The CDR3 is 12 residues long. Germline assignment: CDR1 MNHEY and CDR2 SMNVEV (reference sequence). CDR3 sequence (DNA): TGTGCCAGCAGACTAGCGGGGAATGAGCAGTTCTTC. This codes for CASRLAGNEQFF.

The chain is built from TRBV7-9 and TRBJ2-7, with 8 nucleotides matching TRBD1. V lost 1 base to trimming and J lost 3 bases; unmatched junction nucleotides: 8. Germline CDR1 SEHNR, CDR2 FQNEAQ (reference sequence). This CDR3 region has 16 residues. The CDR3 coding sequence is TGTGCCAGCAGCTTAGGGTCCGGGACAGGATTCTACGAGCAGTACTTC. Residues: CASSLGSGTGFYEQYF.

The chain couples TRBV7-2 to TRBJ2-1; 9 bases align to TRBD1. From germline, CDR1 is SGHTA and CDR2 FQGNSA. This CDR3 has 15 amino acids. The V and J ends lost 5 bases and 1 base, in that order; junction bases with no gene match: 3. DNA for the CDR3: TGTGCCAGCAGCCCACAGGGGGCTTCCTACAATGAGCAGTTCTTC. This translates into CASSPQGASYNEQFF. Combining the CDR3 with reference TRBV7-2 and TRBJ2-1 gives the whole variable domain GAGVSQSPSNKVTEKGKDVELRCDPISGHTALYWYRQSLGQGLEFLIYFQGNSAPDKSGLPSDRFSAERTGGSVSTLTIQRTQQEDSAVYLCASSPQGASYNEQFFGPGTRLTVL.

This clone came up once. The chain has TRBV4-1 and TRBJ2-6; D perhaps matches TRBD2 (6 bases). Trimming cost V 4 bases and J 2 bases, with 12 bases left between them. This CDR3 is built from 16 residues. Germline V gene lookup returns CDR1 MGHRA and CDR2 YSYEKL. The CDR3 protein is CASSRGGGAGANVLTF. The CDR3 region has the DNA TGCGCCAGCAGCCGTGGTGGAGGGGCTGGGGCCAACGTCCTGACTTTC.

The chain links TRBV5-1 to TRBJ2-3; 10 bases map to TRBD2. Unmatched junction bases numbered 6, after V lost 5 bases and J lost 0 bases. The CDR3 has 16 residues. Germline CDR1 and CDR2: SGHRS and YFSETQ. The CDR3 DNA reads TGCGCCAGCAGTTTGAGCGGGGGGGGTAGCACAGATACGCAGTATTTT. It specifies CASSLSGGGSTDTQYF.

The rearrangement uses TRBV2 and TRBJ1-5; possible D gene TRBD1, 6 bases. Germline V gene sequence: CDR1 SNHLY, CDR2 FYNNEI. The CDR3 length is 13 residues. V lost 6 bases, J lost 7 bases, and 13 bases lay in between. The CDR3 loop is CASRDSRDQPQHF. CDR3 nucleotides: TGTGCCAGCAGGGACAGTCGGGACCAGCCCCAGCATTTT. Combining the CDR3 with reference TRBV2 and TRBJ1-5 gives the whole variable domain EPEVTQTPSHQVTQMGQEVILRCVPISNHLYFYWYRQILGQKVEFLVSFYNNEISEKSEIFDDQFSVERPDGSNFTLKIRSTKLEDSAMYFCASRDSRDQPQHFGDGTRLSIL.

This sequence joins TRBV5-4 and TRBJ1-3; D remains unclear. This CDR3 is 14 amino acids long. With 0 bases removed from V and 2 bases from J, the gap between germline ends came to 6 bases. In germline, CDR1 is SGHNT, CDR2 YYREEE (reference sequence). CDR3 region: CASSLVGPGNTIYF. The CDR3 region has the DNA TGTGCCAGCAGCTTGGTGGGCCCTGGAAACACCATATATTTT. The entire variable domain, with the rest obtained from reference TRBV5-4 and TRBJ1-3, is as follows: ETGVTQSPTHLIKTRGQQVTLRCSSQSGHNTVSWYQQALGQGPQFIFQYYREEENGRGNFPPRFSGLQFPNYSSELNVNALELDDSALYLCASSLVGPGNTIYFGEGSWLTVV.

The chain combines TRBV7-9 with TRBJ1-1, with D possibly being TRBD1 (5 bases). Germline CDR1 is SEHNR and CDR2 is FQNEAQ (reference sequence). V gave up 3 bases and J gave up 3 bases, with 23 bases separating them. This CDR3 is built from 18 residues. DNA of the CDR3: TGTGCCAGCAGCTTCTCCGGTAGGACACCTGGAGGGGACACTGAAGCTTTCTTT. It specifies CASSFSGRTPGGDTEAFF.

This clone was counted a few times. The V gene is TRBV27, the J gene TRBJ1-5; TRBD1 aligns across 10 bases. Germline CDR1 and CDR2: MNHEY and SMNVEV (reference sequence). This CDR3 contains 13 residues. V lost 6 bases, J lost 10 bases, and 6 bases stayed unmatched. In nucleotides, the CDR3 is TGTGCCAGCAGCAGGGGACAGGGGAATCCCCAGCATTTT. As protein: CASSRGQGNPQHF.

V and J are TRBV5-1 and TRBJ2-7, with D possibly matching TRBD1 (5 bases). Between the trimmed V and J ends, which lost 4 bases and 2 bases, there was a span of 13 bases. The germline gives CDR1 SGHRS, CDR2 YFSETQ. This CDR3 has 14 amino acids. The CDR3 protein is CASSPTRAPYEQYF. The CDR3, as DNA: TGCGCCAGCAGCCCCACCAGGGCCCCCTACGAGCAGTACTTC.

This sequence joins TRBV5-1 and TRBJ1-2; 7 positions match TRBD1. The CDR3 runs 18 residues. In germline, CDR1 is SGHRS, CDR2 YFSETQ. The J segment lost 5 bases and the V segment lost 0 bases, leaving 16 bases of the junction unmatched. This CDR3 is CASSLVRGQFGKLYGYTF. In DNA form, the CDR3 reads TGCGCCAGCAGCTTGGTTAGGGGGCAGTTTGGGAAATTATATGGCTACACCTTC.

The chain is built from TRBV5-1 and TRBJ2-3; 8 nucleotides line up with TRBD2. Germline CDR1 SGHRS, CDR2 YFSETQ. V shed 2 bases and J 1 base; nucleotides not matched to a gene: 0. The CDR3 spans 14 residues. The CDR3 is CASSFSGGTDTQYF. The CDR3, as DNA: TGCGCCAGCAGCTTTAGCGGGGGCACAGATACGCAGTATTTT.

This clone was counted a single time. V gene TRBV6-1 combines with J gene TRBJ2-7; TRBD1 aligns across 9 bases. This CDR3 region has 17 residues. CDR1 is MNHNS, CDR2 SASEGT, per germline. Trimming removed 4 bases from V and 2 bases from J; junction bases left unmatched: 12. Here the CDR3 DNA reads TGTGCCAGCAGTGTACAGGGGGCAGGTTTAGAGGCCTACGAGCAGTACTTC. Encoded protein: CASSVQGAGLEAYEQYF.

The V gene is TRBV2, the J gene TRBJ1-1, with 10 nucleotides matching TRBD1. This CDR3 region has 16 residues. Germline trimming cut 6 bases from V and 1 base from J; bases unmatched to any gene: 8. Per the germline V gene, CDR1 is SNHLY and CDR2 is FYNNEI. CDR3 in DNA: TGTGCCAGCAGGCCCCCGGGACAGGGGAGGAACACTGAAGCTTTCTTT. It yields the protein CASRPPGQGRNTEAFF. Drawing the rest from reference TRBV2 and TRBJ1-1, the complete variable domain is EPEVTQTPSHQVTQMGQEVILRCVPISNHLYFYWYRQILGQKVEFLVSFYNNEISEKSEIFDDQFSVERPDGSNFTLKIRSTKLEDSAMYFCASRPPGQGRNTEAFFGQGTRLTVV.